The rows below give T cell receptor beta chains drawn from one sample of a study of T cells in Graves' hyperthyroidism and ophthalmopathy. In TCRdb, the multiplex PCR reads were re-called with MiXCR into one record per CDR3 protein. Here the sample spans roughly 700,000 distinct CDR3 sequences, approximately 36% being singletons. Sample: blood. The origin of the receptors is a woman in her thirties or forties with Graves' hyperthyroidism. The CDR3 runs from the conserved cysteine through the conserved F or W. The D gene is left open where the match is weak. Rows may omit the clone size; those that give it use once, few, many or a size class.

D gene | clone size | J gene | V gene | CDR3 protein | CDR3 DNA
NA | NA | TRBJ1-2 | TRBV19 | CASSLRDANYYGYTF | TGTGCCAGTAGTCTCCGGGACGCAAATTACTATGGCTACACCTTC
NA | many | TRBJ1-2 | TRBV10-3 | CAISDLREGFNYGYTF | TGTGCCATCAGTGACCTGAGGGAAGGGTTCAACTATGGCTACACCTTC
NA | many | TRBJ2-5 | TRBV7-6 | CASSFGGYETQYF | TGTGCCAGCAGCTTCGGGGGATATGAGACCCAGTACTTC
NA | many | TRBJ2-5 | TRBV6-6 | CASRYSQETQYF | TGTGCCAGCAGATACAGCCAAGAGACCCAGTACTTC
NA | NA | TRBJ2-7 | TRBV7-3 | CASSYGSASYNEQYF | TGTGCCAGCAGCTATGGGAGCGCATCCTACAATGAGCAGTACTTC
TRBD1 | NA | TRBJ1-2 | TRBV27 | CASRGTDRYGYTF | TGTGCCAGCAGAGGGACAGATCGCTATGGCTACACCTTC
NA | NA | TRBJ2-3 | TRBV7-2 | CASSLVPGTHITDTQYF | TGTGCCAGCAGCTTAGTTCCCGGGACACACATCACAGATACGCAGTATTTT
TRBD1 | few | TRBJ1-1 | TRBV29-1 | CSVVDRENTEAFF | TGCAGCGTTGTGGACAGGGAGAACACTGAAGCTTTCTTT
NA | few | TRBJ1-5 | TRBV5-4 | CASSQDQDSNQPQHF | TGCGCCAGCAGCCAAGACCAGGATAGCAATCAGCCCCAGCATTTT
TRBD1 | NA | TRBJ1-5 | TRBV2 | CASSDNDWDRGNEQPQHF | TGTGCCAGCAGTGACAACGATTGGGACAGGGGAAACGAACAGCCCCAGCATTTT
NA | few | TRBJ1-5 | TRBV6-1 | CASSSDGYNQPQHF | TGTGCCAGCAGTTCCGACGGTTACAATCAGCCCCAGCATTTT
NA | NA | TRBJ1-5 | TRBV19 | CASSGAANQPQHF | TGTGCCAGTAGTGGGGCAGCGAATCAGCCCCAGCATTTT
NA | few | TRBJ1-4 | TRBV20-1 | CSARDMAADNEKLFF | TGCAGTGCTAGAGATATGGCGGCCGATAATGAAAAACTGTTTTTT
TRBD1 | NA | TRBJ2-1 | TRBV29-1 | CSAQSDREFGNEQFF | TGCAGCGCTCAGTCAGACAGGGAATTTGGCAATGAGCAGTTCTTC
TRBD2 | NA | TRBJ2-3 | TRBV25-1 | CASSESLAGSTDTQYF | TGTGCCAGCAGTGAATCACTAGCGGGGAGCACAGATACGCAGTATTTT
NA | many | TRBJ2-7 | TRBV4-1 | CASSQDYAFKEQYF | TGCGCCAGCAGCCAAGATTATGCATTCAAGGAGCAGTACTTC
NA | many | TRBJ1-3 | TRBV10-3 | CAISVLDASGNTIYF | TGTGCCATCAGTGTTCTCGATGCTTCTGGAAACACCATATATTTT
NA | NA | TRBJ2-7 | TRBV10-1 | CASMSALRSEQYF | TGCGCCAGCATGTCTGCCCTGAGGAGCGAGCAGTACTTC
NA | few | TRBJ2-2 | TRBV5-5 | CASSLNRDTGELFF | TGTGCCAGCAGCTTGAACCGGGACACCGGGGAGCTGTTTTTT
NA | many | TRBJ1-1 | TRBV7-8 | CASSSRREWGGGSPFTFF | NA
TRBD1 | few | TRBJ2-7 | TRBV3-1 | CASSQDFVGQAQYF | TGTGCCAGCAGCCAAGATTTTGTGGGACAGGCCCAGTACTTC
TRBD1 | NA | TRBJ1-5 | TRBV4-2 | CASSRDRVYSNQPQHF | TGTGCCAGCAGCCGGGACAGGGTGTATAGTAATCAGCCCCAGCATTTT
TRBD1 | NA | TRBJ1-4 | TRBV6-5 | CASSSGQGEQKLFF | TGTGCCAGCAGTTCGGGACAGGGGGAACAAAAACTGTTTTTT
NA | few | TRBJ2-5 | TRBV12-3/TRBV12-4 | CASSPIQGEAETQYF | TGTGCCAGCAGCCCAATTCAGGGAGAGGCGGAGACCCAGTACTTC
NA | few | TRBJ1-1 | TRBV7-9 | CASGEGNTEAFF | TGTGCCAGCGGGGAGGGTAACACTGAAGCTTTCTTT
TRBD2 | once | TRBJ2-1 | TRBV7-2 | CASSSYSGSYEQFF | TGTGCCAGCAGCTCCTATAGCGGGAGCTACGAGCAGTTCTTC
TRBD1 | NA | TRBJ1-4 | TRBV20-1 | CSAPGTGTNEKLFF | TGCAGTGCTCCCGGGACAGGGACAAATGAAAAACTGTTTTTT
TRBD1 | NA | TRBJ2-7 | TRBV29-1 | CSASRDRGINEQYF | TGCAGTGCCAGTAGGGACAGGGGGATCAACGAGCAGTACTTC
NA | few | TRBJ2-7 | TRBV10-3 | CASSYSPAYEQYF | TGTGCCAGCAGTTACTCCCCAGCCTACGAGCAGTACTTC
TRBD2 | few | TRBJ2-2 | TRBV9 | CASSVRTSGGLGELFF | TGTGCCAGCAGCGTTCGGACTAGCGGGGGGCTCGGGGAGCTGTTTTTT
NA | NA | TRBJ2-7 | TRBV7-8 | CASSLPYPRYEQYF | TGTGCCAGCTCACTCCCCTATCCAAGGTACGAGCAGTACTTC
TRBD1 | many | TRBJ2-7 | TRBV10-3 | CAISEADGQGPDYEQYF | TGTGCCATCAGTGAGGCTGATGGACAGGGGCCCGACTACGAGCAGTACTTC
NA | few | TRBJ1-3 | TRBV29-1 | CSVEAFVMGSGNTIYF | TGCAGCGTTGAAGCCTTTGTGATGGGCTCTGGAAACACCATATATTTT
TRBD2 | NA | TRBJ2-7 | TRBV7-9 | CASGTSGKTRGYEQYF | TGTGCCAGTGGGACTAGCGGGAAGACCCGCGGCTACGAGCAGTACTTC
NA | few | TRBJ2-7 | TRBV10-3 | CAISESKGGGRFYEQYF | TGTGCCATCAGTGAGTCGAAGGGCGGCGGGCGTTTTTACGAGCAGTACTTC
TRBD2 | NA | TRBJ2-1 | TRBV20-1 | CSVGLAGSTRNEQFF | TGCAGTGTCGGACTAGCGGGATCCACGAGGAATGAGCAGTTCTTC
TRBD1 | NA | TRBJ2-7 | TRBV7-2 | CASSNGQDGYEQYF | TGTGCCAGCAGTAACGGACAGGACGGGTACGAGCAGTACTTC
TRBD2 | NA | TRBJ2-7 | TRBV7-2 | CASSLGREGGPAGYEQYF | TGTGCCAGCAGCTTAGGAAGGGAGGGAGGTCCTGCAGGCTACGAGCAGTACTTC
TRBD1 | few | TRBJ1-2 | TRBV6-5 | CASSADRADVYTF | TGTGCCAGCAGTGCAGACAGGGCCGATGTCTACACCTTC
NA | many | TRBJ2-5 | TRBV9 | CASSALGGVGETQYF | TGTGCCAGCAGCGCCCTAGGCGGGGTGGGAGAGACCCAGTACTTC
NA | NA | TRBJ1-3 | TRBV12-5 | CASGLVLGGSSGNTIYF | TGTGCTAGTGGTTTGGTACTAGGGGGAAGCTCTGGAAACACCATATATTTT
NA | NA | TRBJ1-5 | TRBV2 | CASRLDSNNQPGPQHF | TGTGCCAGCAGACTGGACAGCAACAATCAGCCGGGCCCCCAGCATTTT
TRBD2 | many | TRBJ2-7 | TRBV7-2 | CASSTLAGGHYEQYF | TGTGCCAGCAGCACGTTAGCGGGGGGACACTACGAGCAGTACTTC